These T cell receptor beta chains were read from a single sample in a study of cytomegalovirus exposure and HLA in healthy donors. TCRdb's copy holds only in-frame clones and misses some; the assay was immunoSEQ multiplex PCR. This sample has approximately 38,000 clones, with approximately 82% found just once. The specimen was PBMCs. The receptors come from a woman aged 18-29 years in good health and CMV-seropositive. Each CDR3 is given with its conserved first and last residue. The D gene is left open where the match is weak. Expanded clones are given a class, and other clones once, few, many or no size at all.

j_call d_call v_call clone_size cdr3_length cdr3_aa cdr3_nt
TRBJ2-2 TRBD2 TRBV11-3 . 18 CASSPAGRGGRATGELFF TGTGCCAGCAGCCCCGCAGGGAGGGGCGGGAGGGCCACCGGGGAGCTGTTTTTT
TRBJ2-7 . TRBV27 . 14 CASSLTGGAYEQYF TGTGCCAGCAGTTTAACAGGGGGGGCCTACGAGCAGTACTTC
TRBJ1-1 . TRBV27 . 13 CASSRTTGLEAFF TGTGCCAGCAGCCGTACGACAGGTCTAGAAGCTTTCTTT
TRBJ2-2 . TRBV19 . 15 CASSSLAAGIGELFF TGTGCCAGTAGTTCCTTGGCAGCGGGTATCGGGGAGCTGTTTTTT
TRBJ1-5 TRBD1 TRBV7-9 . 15 CASSLGQQGGQPQHF TGTGCCAGCAGCTTAGGCCAGCAAGGGGGCCAGCCCCAGCATTTT
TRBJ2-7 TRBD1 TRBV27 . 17 CASSRTGEPLSSYEQYF TGTGCCAGCAGTAGGACAGGGGAACCCTTGAGCTCCTACGAGCAGTACTTC
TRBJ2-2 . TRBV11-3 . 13 CASGSRVGGELFF TGTGCCAGCGGGTCTAGAGTAGGTGGGGAGCTGTTTTTT
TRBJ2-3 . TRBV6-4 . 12 CASSANTDTQYF TGTGCCAGCAGTGCCAACACAGATACGCAGTATTTT
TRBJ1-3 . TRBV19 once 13 CASSIVAGDTIYF TGTGCCAGTAGTATAGTCGCGGGGGACACCATATATTTT
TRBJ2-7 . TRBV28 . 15 CASSFRGQLNYEQYF TGTGCCAGCAGTTTCAGGGGCCAGCTGAACTACGAGCAGTACTTC
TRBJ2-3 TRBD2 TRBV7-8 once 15 CASSRISGALLTQYF TGTGCCAGCAGTCGTATTAGCGGGGCCTTACTTACGCAGTATTTT
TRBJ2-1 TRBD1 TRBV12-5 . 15 CASGTGQGSHNEQFF TGTGCTAGTGGTACGGGACAGGGAAGCCACAATGAGCAGTTCTTC
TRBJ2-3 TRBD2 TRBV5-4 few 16 CASRTGTSGLTDTQYF TGTGCCAGCCGGACCGGGACTAGCGGGCTCACAGATACGCAGTATTTT
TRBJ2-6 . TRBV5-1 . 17 CASSWGTLSSGANVLTF TGCGCCAGCAGCTGGGGGACACTTTCCTCTGGGGCCAACGTCCTGACTTTC
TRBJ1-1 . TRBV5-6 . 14 CASSLGTTHTEAFF TGTGCCAGCAGCCTAGGGACAACCCACACTGAAGCTTTCTTT
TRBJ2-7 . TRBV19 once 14 CASSIDQTAYEQYF TGTGCCAGTAGTATAGATCAGACAGCTTACGAGCAGTACTTC
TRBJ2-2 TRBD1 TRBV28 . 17 CASSFPRQGPNTGELFF TGTGCCAGCAGTTTTCCCAGACAGGGACCGAACACCGGGGAGCTGTTTTTT
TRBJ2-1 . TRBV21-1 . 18 CASSKPHPSGRAHGEQFF TGTGCCAGCAGCAAACCCCACCCTAGCGGGAGGGCCCATGGTGAGCAGTTCTTC
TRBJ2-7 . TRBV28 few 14 CASSLVPTGYEQYF TGTGCCAGCAGTTTAGTCCCGACTGGCTACGAGCAGTACTTC
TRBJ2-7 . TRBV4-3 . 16 CASSQEGPGGSYEQYF TGCGCCAGCAGCCAAGAGGGGCCAGGCGGCTCCTACGAGCAGTACTTC
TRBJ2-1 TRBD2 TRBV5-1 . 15 CASSYRTSGSNEQFF TGCGCCAGCAGCTACCGGACTAGCGGGAGCAATGAGCAGTTCTTC
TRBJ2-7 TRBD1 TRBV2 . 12 CASAQGAREQYF TGTGCCAGCGCCCAGGGGGCGCGGGAGCAGTACTTC
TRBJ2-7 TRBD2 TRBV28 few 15 CASSLFGGGTYEQYF TGTGCCAGCAGTTTATTCGGGGGGGGAACCTACGAGCAGTACTTC
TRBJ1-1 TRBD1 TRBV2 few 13 CASIGQDNTEAFF TGTGCCAGCATTGGACAGGACAACACTGAAGCTTTCTTT
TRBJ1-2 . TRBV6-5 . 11 CASSRGYGYTF TGTGCCAGCAGCAGGGGCTATGGCTACACCTTC
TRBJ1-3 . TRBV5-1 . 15 CASSSDSISGNTIYF TGCGCCAGCAGCTCGGACAGCATCTCTGGAAACACCATATATTTT
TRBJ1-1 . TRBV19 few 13 CASSVTQGSEAFF TGTGCCAGTAGTGTCACACAGGGTTCTGAAGCTTTCTTT
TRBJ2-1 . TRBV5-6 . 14 CASSLGVASNEQFF TGTGCCAGCAGCTTGGGGGTAGCGAGCAATGAGCAGTTCTTC
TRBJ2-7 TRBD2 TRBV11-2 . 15 CASSLELAGYYEQYF TGTGCCAGCAGTTTGGAGCTAGCGGGCTACTACGAGCAGTACTTC
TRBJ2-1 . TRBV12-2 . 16 CASRLPASGSYNEQFF TGTGCAAGTCGCTTACCGGCATCGGGCTCCTACAATGAGCAGTTCTTC
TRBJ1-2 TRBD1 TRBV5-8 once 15 CASSQGAPQGYGYTF TGTGCCAGCAGCCAGGGGGCCCCACAGGGGTATGGCTACACCTTC
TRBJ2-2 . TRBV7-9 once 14 CASSLSGNTGELFF TGTGCCAGCAGCTTATCGGGGAACACCGGGGAGCTGTTTTTT
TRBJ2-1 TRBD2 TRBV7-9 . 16 CASSNPLAGLRNEQFF TGTGCCAGCAGCAACCCACTAGCGGGCTTACGCAATGAGCAGTTCTTC
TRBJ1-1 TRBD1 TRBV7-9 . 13 CSSRQGGEVWAFF TGTTCCAGCAGACAGGGCGGTGAAGTTTGGGCTTTCTTT
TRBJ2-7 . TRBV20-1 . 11 CSARDRAEQYF TGCAGTGCTAGAGATCGAGCCGAGCAGTACTTC
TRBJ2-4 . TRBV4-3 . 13 CASSREITGNQYF TGCGCCAGCAGCCGCGAGATAACCGGGAATCAGTACTTC
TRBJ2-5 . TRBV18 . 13 CASCQGVRETQYF TGTGCCAGCTGCCAGGGTGTACGAGAGACCCAGTACTTC
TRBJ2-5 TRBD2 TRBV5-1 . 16 CASSYGLKAGDRTQYF TGCGCCAGCAGCTATGGACTAAAGGCGGGAGATAGGACCCAGTACTTC
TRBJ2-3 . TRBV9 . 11 CASRGGGTQYF TGTGCCAGCAGAGGAGGTGGTACGCAGTATTTT
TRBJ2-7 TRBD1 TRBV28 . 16 CATAKKGQGRDYEQYF TGTGCCACCGCGAAAAAGGGACAGGGAAGGGATTACGAGCAGTACTTC
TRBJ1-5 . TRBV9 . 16 CASSPHPQYADQPQHF TGTGCCAGCAGCCCACACCCCCAATACGCGGATCAGCCCCAGCATTTT
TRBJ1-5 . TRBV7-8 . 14 CASSLDRTDQPQHF TGTGCCAGCAGTTTGGACAGAACGGATCAGCCCCAGCATTTT
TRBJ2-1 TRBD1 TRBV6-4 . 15 CASSGEQGATWEQFF TGTGCCAGCAGTGGAGAACAGGGGGCGACATGGGAGCAGTTCTTC
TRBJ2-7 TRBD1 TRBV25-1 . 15 CASSGSPQGGYEQYF TGTGCCAGCAGTGGCTCCCCACAGGGGGGATACGAGCAGTACTTC
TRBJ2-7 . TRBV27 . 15 CARGLEGARSYEQYF TGTGCCAGGGGGTTGGAGGGGGCTCGTAGCTACGAGCAGTACTTC
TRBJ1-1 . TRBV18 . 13 CASSPNLNTEAFF TGTGCCAGCTCACCAAACTTGAACACTGAAGCTTTCTTT
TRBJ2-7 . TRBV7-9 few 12 CASSPHSGEQYF TGTGCCAGCAGCCCCCACTCCGGCGAGCAGTACTTC